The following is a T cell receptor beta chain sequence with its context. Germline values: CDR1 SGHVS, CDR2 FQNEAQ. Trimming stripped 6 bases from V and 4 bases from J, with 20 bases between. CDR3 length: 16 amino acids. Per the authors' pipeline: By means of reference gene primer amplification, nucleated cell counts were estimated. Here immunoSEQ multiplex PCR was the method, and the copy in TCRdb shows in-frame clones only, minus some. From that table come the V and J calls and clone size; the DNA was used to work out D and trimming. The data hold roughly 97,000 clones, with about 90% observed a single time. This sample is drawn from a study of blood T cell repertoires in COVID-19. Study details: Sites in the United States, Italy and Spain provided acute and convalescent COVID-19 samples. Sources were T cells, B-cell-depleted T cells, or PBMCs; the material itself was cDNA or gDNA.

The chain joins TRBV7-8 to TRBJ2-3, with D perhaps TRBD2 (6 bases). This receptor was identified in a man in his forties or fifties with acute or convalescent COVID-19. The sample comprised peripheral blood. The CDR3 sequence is CASRPRRLALSDTQYF. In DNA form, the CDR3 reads TGTGCCAGCAGACCAAGGCGTCTAGCGTTGTCAGATACGCAGTATTTT.